The 23 T cell receptor beta chains below come from one sample, sequenced in a study of technical replicates of blood from a handful of donors. Produced via immunoSEQ multiplex PCR; TCRdb's table is partial and in-frame only. The sample includes tens of thousands of clones, about 92% of them seen just once. Sequencing was carried out using T cells isolated from PBMCs. These receptors were obtained from a human donor in good health.

This clone was observed a few times. DNA for the CDR3: TGCGCCAGCAGCTTCACAGGGGGCGGGTACGAGCAGTACTTC. Protein product: CASSFTGGGYEQYF. The chain recombines TRBV23-1 with TRBJ2-7, with TRBD1 matching 9 bases. TRBV23-1 is annotated as an ORF whose role is uncertain. The ends lost 6 bases at V and 4 bases at J; junction bases unmatched: 7. The CDR3 is 14 residues long.

This chain uses TRBV5-1 with TRBJ2-3; TRBD1 might be the D (6 bases). Trimming cost V 4 bases and J 4 bases, with 22 bases left between them. CDR1 SGHRS and CDR2 YFSETQ come from the germline V gene. There are 17 residues in the CDR3. This CDR3 reads CASSTGPGVVRSDTQYF. CDR3 nucleotides: TGCGCCAGCAGCACCGGGCCAGGGGTTGTCCGTTCAGATACGCAGTATTTT.

The chain joins TRBV30 to TRBJ2-6, with D hard to call. Germline loops: CDR1 GTSNPN, CDR2 SVGIG (reference sequence). The germline V and J ends were trimmed by 5 bases and 4 bases, with 12 bases remaining between them. The CDR3 loop spans 14 amino acids. As DNA, the CDR3 is TGTGCCTGGGGAACAGCTACCGGGGCCAACGTCCTGACTTTC. Translating it yields CAWGTATGANVLTF.

This chain links TRBV30 with TRBJ2-7; TRBD1 aligns across 8 bases. Germline loops: CDR1 GTSNPN, CDR2 SVGIG (reference sequence). J was trimmed by 2 bases and V by 4 bases; bases with no gene match: 19. The CDR3 loop spans 18 amino acids. The CDR3 nucleotides are TGTGCCTGGATTTCTCACTCCCCCGGACAGGGTAGGACCTACGAGCAGTACTTC. Its translation is CAWISHSPGQGRTYEQYF.

The chain recombines TRBV5-1 with TRBJ1-3, with D maybe TRBD1 (6 bases). CDR1 and CDR2 (germline): SGHRS, YFSETQ. The V gene lost 4 bases and the J gene lost 4 bases, with 9 bases spanning the gap. The CDR3 is 13 amino acids. In DNA, the CDR3 is TGCGCCAGCAGCCGGGACATAGGAAACACCATATATTTT. Translating it yields CASSRDIGNTIYF.

The chain employs TRBV4-1 and TRBJ2-7, with D possibly matching TRBD2 (6 bases). CDR3 length equals 18 residues. The V and J ends lost 2 bases and 3 bases respectively, with 23 bases between them. The germline CDR1 and CDR2 sequences are MGHRA and YSYEKL. The CDR3 DNA reads TGCGCCAGCAGCCAAACCGCTGGCGGGAAGGAGACTGTCTACGAGCAGTACTTC. It is translated as CASSQTAGGKETVYEQYF.

The V gene is TRBV11-2, the J gene TRBJ1-5, with 8 bases fitting TRBD1. V shed 5 bases, J shed 2 bases, and the junction held 5 bases outside the gene matches. The CDR3 totals 15 residues. Germline V gene data show CDR1 as SGHAT and CDR2 as FQNNGV. The CDR3 here is CASSPGGFGNQPQHF. DNA for the CDR3: TGTGCCAGCAGCCCAGGGGGCTTCGGCAATCAGCCCCAGCATTTT.

The rearrangement uses TRBV5-5 and TRBJ2-7; D remains ambiguous. The CDR3 contains 12 residues. In germline, CDR1 is SGHKS, CDR2 YYEKEE (reference sequence). V lost 2 bases to trimming and J lost 2 bases, with 5 bases between them. The CDR3 sequence is CASSFTAYEQYF. CDR3 in DNA: TGTGCCAGCAGCTTTACTGCCTACGAGCAGTACTTC.

The chain recombines TRBV5-1 with TRBJ1-1; tentatively, D is TRBD1 (5 bases). Germline V CDR1 and CDR2: SGHRS, YFSETQ. V lost 0 bases and J 0 bases, leaving 15 bases between the germline ends. The CDR3 has 17 amino acids. DNA of the CDR3: TGCGCCAGCAGCTTGGAGGGTTCGACAGCCTTGAACACTGAAGCTTTCTTT. Its protein product is CASSLEGSTALNTEAFF.

The V call is TRBV27, the J call TRBJ2-3; 9 nucleotides agree with TRBD1. The ends lost 5 bases at V and 5 bases at J; junction bases unmatched: 5. The CDR3 length is 14 residues. In germline, CDR1 is MNHEY, CDR2 SMNVEV (reference sequence). CDR3 nucleotide sequence: TGTGCCAGCAGTCCACAGGGGGCCGAAGATACGCAGTATTTT. This sequence encodes CASSPQGAEDTQYF.

The chain couples TRBV7-6 to TRBJ2-3; 8 nucleotides align to TRBD2. With V trimmed by 5 bases and J by 5 bases, 12 bases remained unmatched. In germline, CDR1 is SGHVS, CDR2 FNYEAQ. The CDR3 runs to 16 residues. CDR3 coding DNA: TGTGCCAGCAGCCCCAGGTCGGGGGGGCCTGGAGATACGCAGTATTTT. It translates to CASSPRSGGPGDTQYF.

V gene TRBV21-1 combines with J gene TRBJ2-1; TRBD2, as called in the table, went unchecked against the DNA. TRBV21-1 counts as a pseudogene. The CDR3 consists of 23 residues. CDR3 in DNA: TGTGCCAGCGCCTCCCGGGACAGGGGGCAACTAGCGGGAGGTAACAACTCCTACAATGAGCAGTTCTTC. Protein: CASASRDRGQLAGGNNSYNEQFF.

The chain is built from TRBV30 and TRBJ2-5; no firm D call. The CDR3 contains 14 residues. Germline V gene data show CDR1 as GTSNPN and CDR2 as SVGIG (reference sequence). Trimming left V 5 bases short and J 1 base short, with 14 bases between. The CDR3 region is CAWDRVRSQETQYF. In nucleotides, the CDR3 is TGTGCCTGGGACCGAGTACGGAGCCAAGAGACCCAGTACTTC. The whole variable domain, filled in from reference TRBV30 and TRBJ2-5, reads SQTIHQWPATLVQPVGSPLSLECTVEGTSNPNLYWYRQAAGRGLQLLFYSVGIGQISSEVPQNLSASRPQDRQFILSSKKLLLSDSGFYLCAWDRVRSQETQYFGPGTRLLVL.

The chain recombines TRBV28 with TRBJ1-1; D gene uncertain. The CDR3 loop spans 16 amino acids. CDR1 and CDR2 (germline): MDHEN, SYDVKM. V was trimmed by 1 base and J by 7 bases, leaving 19 bases between them. The CDR3 DNA reads as TGTGCCAGCAGTTTATCCTCTCCACCGGTAGAGGGTGAAGCTTTCTTT. Protein: CASSLSSPPVEGEAFF.

The V gene is TRBV5-5, the J gene TRBJ1-2; D perhaps matches TRBD1 (5 bases). V lost 1 base and J lost 7, with 8 bases in between. Germline CDR1 and CDR2: SGHKS and YYEKEE (reference sequence). The CDR3 consists of 12 residues. CDR3 loop: CASSLSGAGYTF. CDR3 bases: TGTGCCAGCAGCTTGAGTGGGGCTGGCTACACCTTC.

This chain joins TRBV2 and TRBJ2-3; TRBD2 matches at 7 bases. CDR3 size: 15 residues. Germline V lookup: CDR1 SNHLY, CDR2 FYNNEI. Germline trimming cut 7 bases from V and 6 bases from J; bases unmatched to any gene: 13. The CDR3 DNA reads as TGTGCCAGCACTATGAGAATAAAGGGAGGGGATACGCAGTATTTT. As protein: CASTMRIKGGDTQYF.

This chain joins TRBV5-4 and TRBJ2-7; TRBD2 aligns across 11 bases. The CDR3 runs 16 residues. Germline CDR1 is SGHNT and CDR2 is YYREEE (reference sequence). V lost 2 bases and J lost 7; bases outside the gene matches: 11. The DNA for the CDR3 is TGTGCCAGCAGCTTCTCCTCGGGACTAGCGGCCCTAGAGCAGTACTTC. It yields the protein CASSFSSGLAALEQYF.

V gene TRBV30 combines with J gene TRBJ1-2, with D possibly being TRBD1 (5 bases). There are 13 residues in the CDR3. V gave up 0 bases and J gave up 7 bases, with 12 bases separating them. Germline V CDR1 and CDR2: GTSNPN, SVGIG (reference sequence). The CDR3: CAWSVTRRGGYTF. CDR3 DNA: TGTGCCTGGAGTGTAACTCGAAGGGGTGGCTACACCTTC. The complete variable domain, with remaining parts taken from reference TRBV30 and TRBJ1-2, reads SQTIHQWPATLVQPVGSPLSLECTVEGTSNPNLYWYRQAAGRGLQLLFYSVGIGQISSEVPQNLSASRPQDRQFILSSKKLLLSDSGFYLCAWSVTRRGGYTFGSGTRLTVV.

The chain carries TRBV7-9 and TRBJ1-4; tentative D call: TRBD1 (6 bases). The germline V gene has CDR1 SEHNR and CDR2 FQNEAQ (reference sequence). The CDR3 loop spans 19 amino acids. V dropped 1 base and J dropped 7 bases, with 25 bases sitting between them. The CDR3 DNA sequence: TGTGCCAGCAGCTTAGGCACCCTTAAGGGGGGGAAGGGACGTGAAAAACTGTTTTTT. It yields the protein CASSLGTLKGGKGREKLFF.

The chain combines TRBV4-1 with TRBJ2-1; a weak D match, TRBD1 (5 bases). From germline, CDR1 is MGHRA and CDR2 YSYEKL. The CDR3 consists of 16 residues. Trimming removed 0 bases at V and 0 bases at J, with 9 bases between. CDR3 coding DNA: TGCGCCAGCAGCCAAGATGACAGAAGCTCCTACAATGAGCAGTTCTTC. Protein product: CASSQDDRSSYNEQFF.

A single count supports this clone. The chain recombines TRBV6-5 with TRBJ2-3; no clear D. The germline V gene has CDR1 MNHEY and CDR2 SVGAGI. The CDR3 is 14 residues long. Trimming left V 0 bases short and J 1 base short, with 5 bases between. This CDR3 is CASSYSHRTDTQYF. CDR3 sequence (DNA): TGTGCCAGCAGTTACTCACACCGCACAGATACGCAGTATTTT.

The chain is built from TRBV6-6 and TRBJ1-1; D perhaps matches TRBD1 (6 bases). Trimming cost V 2 bases and J 4 bases, with 14 bases left between them. The CDR3 is 15 amino acids. Germline CDR1 and CDR2: MNHNY and SVGAGI (reference sequence). The DNA for the CDR3 is TGTGCCAGCAGTTACAAGCAACAGGGACGCACTGAAGCTTTCTTT. Translated: CASSYKQQGRTEAFF.

This rearrangement joins TRBV6-1 to TRBJ1-1, with 10 bases lining up with TRBD1. The germline gives CDR1 MNHNS, CDR2 SASEGT. J lost 2 bases, V lost 7 bases, and 7 bases had no gene match. This CDR3 is built from 15 residues. The CDR3 DNA follows: TGTGCCAGCACGTCCGGGACAGGGGCTAACACTGAAGCTTTCTTT. This codes for CASTSGTGANTEAFF.